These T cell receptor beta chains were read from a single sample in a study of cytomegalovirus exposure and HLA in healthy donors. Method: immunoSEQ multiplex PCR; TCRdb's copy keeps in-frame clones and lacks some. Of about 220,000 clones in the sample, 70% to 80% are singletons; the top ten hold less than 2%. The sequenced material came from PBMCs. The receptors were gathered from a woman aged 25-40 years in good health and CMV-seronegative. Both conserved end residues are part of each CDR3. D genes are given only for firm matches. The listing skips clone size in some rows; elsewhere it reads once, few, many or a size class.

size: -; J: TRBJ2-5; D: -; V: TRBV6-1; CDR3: CASSATSLPETQYF; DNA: TGTGCCAGCAGTGCCACTAGCCTCCCAGAGACCCAGTACTTC
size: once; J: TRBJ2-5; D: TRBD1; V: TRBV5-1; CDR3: CASSLGTGGSETQYF; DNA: TGCGCCAGCAGCTTAGGGACAGGGGGATCAGAGACCCAGTACTTC
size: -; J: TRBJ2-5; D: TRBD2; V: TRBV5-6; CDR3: CASSSRTSGQETQYF; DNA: TGTGCCAGCAGCTCTCGGACTAGCGGGCAAGAGACCCAGTACTTC
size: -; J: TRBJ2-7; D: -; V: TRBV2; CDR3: CASRSGTLSYEQYF; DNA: TGTGCCAGCAGGTCCGGGACACTGTCCTACGAGCAGTACTTC
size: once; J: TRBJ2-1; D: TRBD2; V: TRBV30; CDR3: CAWSPSGYEQFF; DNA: TGTGCCTGGAGCCCTAGCGGTTATGAGCAGTTCTTC
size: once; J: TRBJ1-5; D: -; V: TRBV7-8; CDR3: CASSLGGRSDQPQHF; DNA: TGTGCCAGCAGCTTAGGGGGCAGGAGCGATCAGCCCCAGCATTTT
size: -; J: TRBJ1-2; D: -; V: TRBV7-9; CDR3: CSSSLGQDLYGYTF; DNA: TGTTCCAGCAGCTTGGGGCAGGATCTATATGGCTACACCTTC
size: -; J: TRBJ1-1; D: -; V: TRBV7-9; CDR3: CASSPPFGRGMNTEAFF; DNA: TGTGCCAGCAGCCCCCCATTCGGCAGGGGTATGAACACTGAAGCTTTCTTT
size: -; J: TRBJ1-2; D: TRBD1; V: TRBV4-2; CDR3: CASSQNQRRGQGDYGYTF; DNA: TGTGCCAGCAGCCAAAACCAACGACGGGGACAGGGGGACTATGGCTACACCTTC
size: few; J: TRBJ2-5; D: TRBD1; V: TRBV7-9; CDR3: CSSSRDSGQEAQYF; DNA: TGTTCCAGCAGCCGGGACAGCGGACAAGAGGCCCAGTACTTC
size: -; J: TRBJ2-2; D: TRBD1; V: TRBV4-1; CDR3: CASSLGQGTGELFF; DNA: TGCGCCAGCAGCCTTGGACAGGGAACCGGGGAGCTGTTTTTT
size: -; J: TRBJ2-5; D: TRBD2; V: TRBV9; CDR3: CASSGVGGGGETQYF; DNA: TGTGCCAGCTCAGGTGTGGGCGGGGGTGGAGAGACCCAGTACTTC
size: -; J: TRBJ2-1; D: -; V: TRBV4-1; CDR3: CASSQDRGLDKREQFF; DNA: TGCGCCAGCAGCCAAGATCGAGGTTTGGATAAACGTGAGCAGTTCTTC
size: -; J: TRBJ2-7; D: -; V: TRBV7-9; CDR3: CASAQIRQGTSYEQYF; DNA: TGTGCCAGCGCCCAGATCCGGCAGGGGACCTCCTACGAGCAGTACTTC
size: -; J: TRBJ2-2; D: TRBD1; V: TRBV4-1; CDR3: CASSQGQVANTGELFF; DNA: TGCGCCAGCAGCCAGGGACAGGTTGCGAACACCGGGGAGCTGTTTTTT
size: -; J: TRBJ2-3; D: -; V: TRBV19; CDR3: CASSLSTDTQYF; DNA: TGTGCCAGTAGTCTTAGCACAGATACGCAGTATTTT
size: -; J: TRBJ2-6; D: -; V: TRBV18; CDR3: CATSSYGQVFSGANVLTF; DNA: TGTGCCACCTCCAGCTACGGCCAGGTCTTCTCTGGGGCCAACGTCCTGACTTTC
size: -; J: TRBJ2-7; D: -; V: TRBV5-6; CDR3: CASSLRLGYEQYF; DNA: TGTGCCAGCAGCTTACGACTAGGCTACGAGCAGTACTTC
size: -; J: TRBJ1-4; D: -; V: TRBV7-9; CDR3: CSSSLGSVYNEKLFF; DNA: TGTTCCAGCAGCTTAGGGTCGGTATATAATGAAAAACTGTTTTTT
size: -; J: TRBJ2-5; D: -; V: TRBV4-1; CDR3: CASSQEEGVLETQYF; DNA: TGCGCCAGCAGCCAAGAAGAGGGAGTGTTAGAGACCCAGTACTTC
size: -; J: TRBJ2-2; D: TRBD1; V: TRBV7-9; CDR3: CASAQGYTGELFF; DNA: TGTGCCAGCGCACAGGGGTATACCGGGGAGCTGTTTTTT
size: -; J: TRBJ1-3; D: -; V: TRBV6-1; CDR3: CASSERRTPGNTIYF; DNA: TGTGCCAGCAGTGAACGTAGGACACCGGGAAACACCATATATTTT